The text below deals with one T cell receptor (beta chain). Methods used by the authors: How many nucleated cells were present was estimated from reference gene primer amplification. Clones were sequenced by immunoSEQ multiplex PCR, and TCRdb holds only the in-frame ones, with some missing. From that table come the V and J calls and clone size; the DNA was used to work out D and trimming. This sample yields 200,000 to 250,000 clones, of which around four fifths are seen a single time; roughly 6.4% belongs to the top ten. V was clipped by 4 bases and J by 10 bases; unmatched bases: 4. The CDR3 is made up of 14 amino acids. The germline V gene has CDR1 SGHNT and CDR2 YYREEE (reference sequence). The data were obtained in a study of blood T cell repertoires in COVID-19.

Sequences were obtained from peripheral blood. The TCR originated in a woman aged 55-70 years with active or convalescent COVID-19. The chain has TRBV5-4 and TRBJ1-6; 11 bases are shared with TRBD1. The CDR3 loop is CASSLDRGHSPLHF. DNA for the CDR3: TGTGCCAGCAGCCTGGACAGGGGGCACTCACCCCTCCACTTT.